Listed here are 13 T cell receptor beta chains from one sample, sequenced in a study of patients and donors after allogeneic stem cell transplantation. TCRdb called the RT-PCR reads again in MiXCR, with one record for every CDR3 protein. Of about 960,000 distinct CDR3 sequences in the sample, about a sixth were seen once. Sequencing was done on a sample of blood, either unsorted or a sorted T cell fraction (not recorded which). The receptor source for this set is a human donor who was either an allogeneic HSCT recipient or a stem cell or donor lymphocyte infusion donor (not recorded which). It is not recorded whose cells these are; they may come from a transplant donor.

The sample holds a few counts of this clonotype. The V gene is TRBV12-3 or TRBV12-4, the J gene TRBJ2-2, with a weak D call TRBD1 (5 bases). The CDR3 extends over 14 amino acids. Trimming left V 7 bases short and J 6 bases short, with 15 bases between. CDR3 in amino acids: CASTRTLGAGELFF. The CDR3 nucleotides are TGTGCCAGCACACGGACCCTAGGGGCCGGGGAGCTGTTTTTT.

The chain joins TRBV12-3 or TRBV12-4 to TRBJ2-5; 7 bases align to TRBD2. CDR3 size: 16 residues. J was trimmed by 4 bases and V by 5 bases; bases with no gene match: 13. CDR3 loop: CASSPGEGVKAETQYF. The CDR3, as DNA: TGTGCCAGCAGTCCCGGGGAGGGAGTTAAGGCAGAGACCCAGTACTTC.

This clonotype appeared a few times. The V and J genes are TRBV2 and TRBJ2-3; a weak D match, TRBD1 (5 bases). CDR1 and CDR2 (germline): SNHLY, FYNNEI. Trimming stripped 2 bases from V and 5 bases from J, with 17 bases between. CDR3 size: 16 residues. CDR3: CASSELRSQRGDTQYF. CDR3 in DNA: TGTGCCAGCAGTGAATTGAGGTCACAAAGGGGAGATACGCAGTATTTT.

This sequence joins TRBV2 and TRBJ2-3, with D perhaps matching TRBD1 or TRBD2 (6 bases each). Germline values: CDR1 SNHLY, CDR2 FYNNEI. Trimming took off 6 bases at V and 3 bases at J, with 22 bases between the two ends. CDR3 length equals 17 residues. The CDR3 loop is CASSNRGLAIGTDTQYF. The CDR3 DNA is TGTGCCAGCAGCAACCGGGGGCTAGCAATTGGGACAGATACGCAGTATTTT. Looking up the rest from reference TRBV2 and TRBJ2-3 gives the full variable domain: EPEVTQTPSHQVTQMGQEVILRCVPISNHLYFYWYRQILGQKVEFLVSFYNNEISEKSEIFDDQFSVERPDGSNFTLKIRSTKLEDSAMYFCASSNRGLAIGTDTQYFGPGTRLTVL.

This clonotype was counted only a few times. The V call is TRBV20-1, the J call TRBJ2-5; weak D call: TRBD2 (5 bases). V lost 5 bases and J 1 base, leaving 11 bases between the germline ends. Germline V gene lookup returns CDR1 DFQATT and CDR2 SNEGSKA (reference sequence). The CDR3 runs to 13 residues. The CDR3 spells CSALQRIQETQYF. The CDR3 region has the DNA TGCAGTGCTCTACAGCGGATCCAAGAGACCCAGTACTTC.

There are a few counts of this clonotype. V gene TRBV6-5 combines with J gene TRBJ2-1, with 8 bases matching TRBD2. Looked up from germline, CDR1 is MNHEY and CDR2 is SVGAGI. The V and J ends lost 2 bases and 2 bases, in that order; junction bases with no gene match: 11. CDR3 length: 18 residues. CDR3 sequence reads: CASSYPVGGRRPYNEQFF. In DNA form, the CDR3 reads TGTGCCAGCAGTTACCCCGTTGGCGGGAGGAGGCCCTACAATGAGCAGTTCTTC.

The chain carries TRBV14 and TRBJ1-2; TRBD1 agrees at 7 bases. The CDR3 contains 16 residues. The V segment lost 7 bases and the J segment 6 bases; nucleotides outside the gene matches: 17. Germline CDR1 is SGHDN and CDR2 is FVKESK. CDR3 bases: TGTGCCAGCACCCCGAGGGGGCAGCGCTCCTTAAATGGCTACACCTTC. It yields the protein CASTPRGQRSLNGYTF.

This clonotype was counted a few times. This chain joins TRBV5-1 and TRBJ2-7; D call uncertain. The CDR3 contains 13 residues. Germline assignment: CDR1 SGHRS and CDR2 YFSETQ. V lost 0 bases and J lost 5, with 9 bases in between. The CDR3: CASSLVLTNEQYF. CDR3 DNA: TGCGCCAGCAGCTTGGTGTTGACAAACGAGCAGTACTTC.

The gene calls are TRBV2 and TRBJ1-1; TRBD1 is a possible D gene (6 bases). Between the trimmed V and J ends, which lost 8 bases and 7 bases, there was a span of 26 bases. The CDR3 is made up of 16 amino acids. The germline CDR1 and CDR2 sequences are SNHLY and FYNNEI. This CDR3 is CASSRQATWGSVEAFF. Written as DNA, the CDR3 is TGTGCCAGCTCCCGACAGGCGACCTGGGGCAGTGTTGAAGCTTTCTTT. The full variable domain, rest sourced from reference TRBV2 and TRBJ1-1, is EPEVTQTPSHQVTQMGQEVILRCVPISNHLYFYWYRQILGQKVEFLVSFYNNEISEKSEIFDDQFSVERPDGSNFTLKIRSTKLEDSAMYFCASSRQATWGSVEAFFGQGTRLTVV.

V is TRBV6-5 and J is TRBJ2-5, with D hard to call. Germline CDR1 and CDR2: MNHEY and SVGAGI. This CDR3 has 15 amino acids. V lost 2 bases to trimming and J lost 0 bases, with 10 bases between them. The CDR3 is CASSYGSRNQETQYF. The CDR3, as DNA: TGTGCCAGCAGTTACGGTAGCAGAAACCAAGAGACCCAGTACTTC.

The rearrangement links TRBV25-1 to TRBJ2-1; possibly TRBD1 or TRBD2 for D (5 bases each). Between the trimmed V and J ends, which lost 6 bases and 10 bases, there was a span of 22 bases. The CDR3 is made up of 15 amino acids. The germline V gene encodes CDR1 MGHDK and CDR2 SYGVNS. The CDR3 bases are TGTGCCAGCAGCTTACCGGGACGGGTTTCTAGGGAGCAGTTCTTC. Translated, it gives CASSLPGRVSREQFF.

The V gene is TRBV20-1, the J gene TRBJ1-5; tentative D call: TRBD1 (6 bases). The CDR3 has 15 residues. V lost 5 bases and J lost 4, with 18 bases in between. Germline V lookup: CDR1 DFQATT, CDR2 SNEGSKA (reference sequence). As DNA, the CDR3 is TGCAGTGCTCCAGTCAGGGGACGGATGAATCAGCCCCAGCATTTT. Translation gives CSAPVRGRMNQPQHF.

This clonotype was seen more than once but under ten times. The chain joins TRBV15 to TRBJ2-7; D assignment may be TRBD1 or TRBD2 (5 bases each). The V gene lost 7 bases and the J gene lost 9 bases, with 16 bases spanning the gap. The germline CDR1 and CDR2 sequences are LNHNV and YYDKDF (reference sequence). This CDR3 has 12 amino acids. The DNA of the CDR3 is TGTGCCACCATGGGGGAAACGGCGAGGCAGTACTTC. The encoded protein is CATMGETARQYF.